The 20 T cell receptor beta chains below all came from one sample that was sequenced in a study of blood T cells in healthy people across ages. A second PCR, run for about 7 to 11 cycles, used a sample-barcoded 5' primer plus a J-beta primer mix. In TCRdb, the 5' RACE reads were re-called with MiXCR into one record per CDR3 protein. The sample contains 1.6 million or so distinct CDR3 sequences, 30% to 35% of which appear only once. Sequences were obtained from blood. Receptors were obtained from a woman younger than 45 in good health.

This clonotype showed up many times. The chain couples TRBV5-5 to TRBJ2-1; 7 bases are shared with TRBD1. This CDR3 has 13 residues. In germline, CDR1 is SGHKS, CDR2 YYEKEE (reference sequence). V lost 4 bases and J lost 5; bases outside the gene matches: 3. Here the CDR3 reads CASSRDRNNEQFF. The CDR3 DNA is TGTGCCAGCAGCAGGGACAGAAACAATGAGCAGTTCTTC.

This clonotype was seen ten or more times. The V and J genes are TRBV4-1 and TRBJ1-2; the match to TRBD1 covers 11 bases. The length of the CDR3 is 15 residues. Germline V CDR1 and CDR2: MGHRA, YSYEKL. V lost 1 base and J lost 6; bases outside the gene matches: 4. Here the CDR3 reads CASSQVRDRGNGYTF. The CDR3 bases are TGCGCCAGCAGCCAAGTTCGGGACAGGGGGAATGGCTACACCTTC.

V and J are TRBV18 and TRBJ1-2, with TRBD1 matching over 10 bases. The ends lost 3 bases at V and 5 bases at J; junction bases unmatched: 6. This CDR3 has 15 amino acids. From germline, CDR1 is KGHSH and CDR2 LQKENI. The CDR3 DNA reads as TGTGCCAGCTCACCGTCTGACAGGGGGCGGTATGGCTACACCTTC. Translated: CASSPSDRGRYGYTF.

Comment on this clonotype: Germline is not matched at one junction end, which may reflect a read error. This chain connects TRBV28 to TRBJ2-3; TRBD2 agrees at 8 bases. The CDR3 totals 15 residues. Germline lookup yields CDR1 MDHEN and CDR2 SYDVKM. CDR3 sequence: CASSQTLAAPDTRYF. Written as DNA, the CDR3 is TGTGCCAGCAGCCAAACACTAGCGGCCCCGGATACGCGGTATTTT.

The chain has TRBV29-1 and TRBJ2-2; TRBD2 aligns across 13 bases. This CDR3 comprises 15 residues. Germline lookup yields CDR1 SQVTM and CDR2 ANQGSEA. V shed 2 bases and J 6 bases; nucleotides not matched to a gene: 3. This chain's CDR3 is CSVERLAGGSGELFF. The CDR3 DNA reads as TGCAGCGTTGAACGACTAGCGGGAGGATCCGGGGAGCTGTTTTTT.

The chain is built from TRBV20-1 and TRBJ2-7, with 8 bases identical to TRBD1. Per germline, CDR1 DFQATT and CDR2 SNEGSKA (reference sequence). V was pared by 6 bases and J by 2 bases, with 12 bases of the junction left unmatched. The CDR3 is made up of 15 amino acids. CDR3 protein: CSATGQAQPPYEQYF. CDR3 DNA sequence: TGCAGTGCCACGGGACAGGCCCAGCCTCCCTACGAGCAGTACTTC.

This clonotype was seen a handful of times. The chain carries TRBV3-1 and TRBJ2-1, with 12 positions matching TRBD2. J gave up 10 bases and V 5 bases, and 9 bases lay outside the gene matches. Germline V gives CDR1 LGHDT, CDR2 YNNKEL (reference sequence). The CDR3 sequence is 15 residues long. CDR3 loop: CASSKTRLAGEEQFF. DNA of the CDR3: TGTGCCAGCAGCAAAACGAGACTAGCGGGGGAGGAGCAGTTCTTC.

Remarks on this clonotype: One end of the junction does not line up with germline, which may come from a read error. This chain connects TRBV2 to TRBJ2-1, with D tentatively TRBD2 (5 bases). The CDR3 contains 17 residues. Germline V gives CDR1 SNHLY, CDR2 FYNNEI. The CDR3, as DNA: TGTGGCAGCAGCTCCCCCATGGACTCCTTAACCTACAATGAGCAGTTCTTC. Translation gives CGSSSPMDSLTYNEQFF.

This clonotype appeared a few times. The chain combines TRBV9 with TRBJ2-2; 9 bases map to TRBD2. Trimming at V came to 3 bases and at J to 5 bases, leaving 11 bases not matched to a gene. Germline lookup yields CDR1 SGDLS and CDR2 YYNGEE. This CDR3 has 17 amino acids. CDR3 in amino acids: CASSAIEAGGPTGELFF. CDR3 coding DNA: TGTGCCAGCAGCGCCATAGAAGCGGGAGGCCCTACCGGGGAGCTGTTTTTT.

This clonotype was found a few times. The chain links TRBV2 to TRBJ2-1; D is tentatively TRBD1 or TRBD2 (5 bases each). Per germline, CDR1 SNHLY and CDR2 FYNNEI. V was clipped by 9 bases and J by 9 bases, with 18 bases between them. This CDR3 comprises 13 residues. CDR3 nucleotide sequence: TGTGCCAGTAACGGGGCGGTCCTCAGTGAGCAGTTCTTC. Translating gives CASNGAVLSEQFF.

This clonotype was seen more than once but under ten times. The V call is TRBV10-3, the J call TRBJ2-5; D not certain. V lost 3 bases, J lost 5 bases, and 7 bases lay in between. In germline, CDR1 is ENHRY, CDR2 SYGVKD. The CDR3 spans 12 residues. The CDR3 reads CAISDSGETQYF. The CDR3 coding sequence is TGTGCCATCAGTGATTCCGGGGAGACCCAGTACTTC.

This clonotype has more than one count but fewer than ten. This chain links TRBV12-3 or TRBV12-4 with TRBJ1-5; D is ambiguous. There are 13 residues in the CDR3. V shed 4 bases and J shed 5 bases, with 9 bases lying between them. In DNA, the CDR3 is TGTGCCAGCAGTTATCGGCCTGATCAGCCCCAGCATTTT. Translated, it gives CASSYRPDQPQHF.

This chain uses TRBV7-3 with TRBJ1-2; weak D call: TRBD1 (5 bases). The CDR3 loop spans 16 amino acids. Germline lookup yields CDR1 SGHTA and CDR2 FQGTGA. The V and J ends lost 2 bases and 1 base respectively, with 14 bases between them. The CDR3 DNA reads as TGTGCCAGCAGCTTAGGTGGGGCAGACCTTAACTATGGCTACACCTTC. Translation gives CASSLGGADLNYGYTF.

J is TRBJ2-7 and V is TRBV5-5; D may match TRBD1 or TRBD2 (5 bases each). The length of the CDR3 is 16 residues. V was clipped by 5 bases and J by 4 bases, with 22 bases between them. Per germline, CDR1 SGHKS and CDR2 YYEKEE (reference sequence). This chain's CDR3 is CASRSPGRRGWYEQYF. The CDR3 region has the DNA TGTGCCAGCAGGTCTCCGGGACGGAGAGGTTGGTACGAGCAGTACTTC.

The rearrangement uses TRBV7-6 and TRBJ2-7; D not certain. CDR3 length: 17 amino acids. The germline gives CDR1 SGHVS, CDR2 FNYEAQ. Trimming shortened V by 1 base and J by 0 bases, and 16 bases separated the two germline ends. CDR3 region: CASSLGVGQTSSYEQYF. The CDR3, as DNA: TGTGCCAGCAGCTTAGGGGTTGGGCAGACGAGCTCCTACGAGCAGTACTTC.

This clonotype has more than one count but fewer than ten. Here the CDR3 reads CASSSRDRGTSNYGYTF. The CDR3 coding sequence is TGTGCCAGCAGTTCCCGGGACAGGGGAACTTCTAACTATGGCTACACCTTC. The gene calls are TRBV12-3 or TRBV12-4 and TRBJ1-2; 10 nucleotides align to TRBD1. The V and J ends lost 4 bases and 0 bases, in that order; junction bases with no gene match: 8. The CDR3 runs to 17 residues.

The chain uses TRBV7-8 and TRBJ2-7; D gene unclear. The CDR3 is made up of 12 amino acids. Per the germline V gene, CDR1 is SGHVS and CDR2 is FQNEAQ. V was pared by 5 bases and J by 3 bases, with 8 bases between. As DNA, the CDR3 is TGTGCCAGCAGCCCATCTAACTACGAGCAGTACTTC. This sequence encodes CASSPSNYEQYF.

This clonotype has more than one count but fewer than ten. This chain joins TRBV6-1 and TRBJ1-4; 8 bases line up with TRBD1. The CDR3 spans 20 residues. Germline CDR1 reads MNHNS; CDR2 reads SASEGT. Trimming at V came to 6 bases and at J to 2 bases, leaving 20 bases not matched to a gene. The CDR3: CASRQNDRDRLTGTNEKLFF. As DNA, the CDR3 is TGTGCCAGCAGGCAGAACGACCGGGACAGGTTGACAGGTACTAATGAAAAACTGTTTTTT.

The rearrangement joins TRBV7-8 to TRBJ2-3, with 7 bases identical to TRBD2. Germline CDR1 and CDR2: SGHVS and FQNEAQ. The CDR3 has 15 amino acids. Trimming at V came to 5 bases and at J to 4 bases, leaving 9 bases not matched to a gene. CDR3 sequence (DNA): TGTGCCAGCAGCGCGACTGGAACTAGCGCAGATACGCAGTATTTT. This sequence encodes CASSATGTSADTQYF.

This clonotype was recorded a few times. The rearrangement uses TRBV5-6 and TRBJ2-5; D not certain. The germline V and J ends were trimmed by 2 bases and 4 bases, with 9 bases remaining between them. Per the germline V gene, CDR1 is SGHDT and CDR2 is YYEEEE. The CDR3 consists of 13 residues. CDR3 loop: CASSFDRAETQYF. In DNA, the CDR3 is TGTGCCAGCAGCTTCGATCGGGCAGAGACCCAGTACTTC.